A selection of T cell receptor beta chains follows, all from one sample in a study of neoadjuvant nivolumab and ipilimumab in lung cancer. Sequenced by immunoSEQ multiplex PCR; TCRdb stores in-frame clones only, minus some. Here the sample spans 3,300 or so clones, 88% being singletons. Sequencing was performed on tumor tissue, taken after neoadjuvant nivolumab, alone or with ipilimumab, at or shortly before surgery. Source of these receptors: an adult with non-small cell lung cancer. CDR3s include the opening cysteine and the closing phenylalanine or tryptophan. Fields, in order: J gene, V gene, clone size, D gene, CDR3 protein, CDR3 DNA. A D gene is named only where the DNA matches it firmly. Part of the rows lack a size; the others show once, few, many or a class for expanded clones.

TRBJ2-7	TRBV7-9	NA	NA	CASSLGASYEQYF	TGTGCCAGCAGCTTAGGGGCCTCCTACGAGCAGTACTTC
TRBJ2-2	TRBV7-6	few	NA	CASSPAGQANTGELFF	TGTGCCAGCAGCCCGGCGGGCCAAGCGAACACCGGGGAGCTGTTTTTT
TRBJ2-4	TRBV7-2	NA	NA	CASTMGAGIKNIQYF	TGTGCCAGCACCATGGGGGCGGGGATTAAAAACATTCAGTACTTC
TRBJ2-7	TRBV7-9	NA	TRBD1	CASSLPPGQGNEQYF	TGTGCCAGCAGCCTACCACCGGGACAGGGGAACGAGCAGTACTTC
TRBJ1-2	TRBV5-4	few	NA	CASSLPGNVYGYTF	TGTGCCAGCAGCTTGCCCGGGAACGTCTATGGCTACACCTTC
TRBJ1-2	TRBV30	NA	TRBD1	CAWRRVSGQGNYGYTF	TGTGCCTGGAGGCGTGTTTCGGGACAGGGGAACTATGGCTACACCTTC
TRBJ1-6	TRBV30	NA	NA	CAWSLDTRRSPLHF	TGTGCCTGGTCGCTTGACACAAGACGATCACCCCTCCACTTT
TRBJ1-5	TRBV27	once	NA	CASSLRAAGPIGTFSNQPQHF	TGTGCCAGCAGTCTCCGGGCGGCAGGCCCCATCGGGACATTTAGCAATCAGCCCCAGCATTTT
TRBJ1-1	TRBV6-5	NA	NA	CASSGEGDTEAFF	TGTGCCAGCTCAGGGGAGGGGGACACTGAAGCTTTCTTT
TRBJ1-4	TRBV2	NA	NA	CASSPVGGTNEKLFF	TGTGCCAGCAGTCCCGTAGGGGGGACTAATGAAAAACTGTTTTTT
TRBJ1-5	TRBV18	NA	TRBD1	CASSQGTGNSNQPQHF	TGTGCCAGCTCCCAAGGGACAGGTAATAGCAATCAGCCCCAGCATTTT
TRBJ2-3	TRBV5-1	NA	TRBD2	CASSLEGTSGVDTQYF	TGCGCCAGCAGCTTGGAGGGGACTAGCGGGGTAGATACGCAGTATTTT
TRBJ2-5	TRBV7-9	NA	TRBD2	CASSDPLLAGAGGTQYF	TGTGCCAGCAGCGACCCCTTACTAGCGGGGGCAGGGGGGACCCAGTACTTC
TRBJ2-7	TRBV9	NA	TRBD2	CASSIGTSSTEQYF	TGTGCCAGCAGCATCGGGACTAGCTCCACCGAGCAGTACTTC